This TCR beta chain was recovered during a study of T cells in Graves' hyperthyroidism and ophthalmopathy. CDR1 MNHNS and CDR2 SASEGT come from the germline V gene. The CDR3 loop spans 13 amino acids. V lost 7 bases to trimming and J lost 4 bases, with 10 bases between them. This clonotype appeared many times. TCR beta CDR3 regions were amplified from RNA. TCR CDR3 underwent first-round RT-PCR with the HTBI primer set. One entry per CDR3 protein, called by TCRdb with MiXCR from the multiplex PCR reads. The repertoire holds roughly 150,000 distinct CDR3 sequences, with about 9.4% as singletons. The sample was blood. This sequence joins TRBV6-1 and TRBJ1-4; unclear D gene. The TCR comes from a woman younger than 35 with Graves' hyperthyroidism that later progressed to Graves' ophthalmopathy. Written as DNA, the CDR3 is TGTGCCAGCATGGACGGAATTAATGAAAAACTGTTTTTT. This gives the protein CASMDGINEKLFF.